Here is one T cell receptor (beta chain) with its context. Its antigen remains unknown. This specimen comes from a study of shared clonotypes between healthy human individuals. Study conclusions and caveats: Clonotype sharing across several donors was observed for around 5.1% of naive CD4 clonotypes.

In the sorted-subset replicate PCRs, around 220 ng DNA, around 30,000 T cell genomes, was used. Measured with immunoSEQ multiplex PCR; TCRdb has only the in-frame clones, and not every one. In the table there are over a million clones, approximately 96% of which are singletons. The CDR3 has 14 residues. V lost 4 bases and J 1 base, leaving 11 bases between the germline ends. Germline V gives CDR1 SGHTA, CDR2 FQGNSA. Negatively enriched CD4+ T cells were divided by CD45RA into naive and memory. The sequence was collected from a man aged 25 to 45 in good health. The sample was naive CD4+ T cells sorted from blood. As to subset: CD45RA+ positively selected. This chain uses TRBV7-2 with TRBJ2-7; D not certain. CDR3 sequence: CASSSLSLSYEQYF. The CDR3 DNA reads as TGTGCCAGCAGCTCGTTATCACTTTCCTACGAGCAGTACTTC.